This is a list of T cell receptor beta chains from one sample in a study of blood T cell repertoires in COVID-19. Profiling relied on immunoSEQ multiplex PCR, and the TCRdb table lists in-frame clones only, not all of them. This table holds 40,000 to 50,000 clones, roughly nine tenths found once. The sequencing sample was made of peripheral blood. Every receptor here comes from a human donor in a cohort sampled during active COVID-19. The CDR3 runs from the conserved cysteine through the conserved F or W. D genes are given only for firm matches. Expanded clones get a size class; other rows say once, few or many, or leave the size out.

V,J,size,D,DNA,CDR3
TRBV4-3,TRBJ2-2,.,TRBD2,TGCGCCAGCAGCCAAGAGGGGAGGGGATTGAACACCGGGGAGCTGTTTTTT,CASSQEGRGLNTGELFF
TRBV18,TRBJ2-7,.,TRBD1,TGTGCCAGCTCACCCCTTACAGGGGACCTCTCCTACGAGCAGTACTTC,CASSPLTGDLSYEQYF
TRBV6-5,TRBJ2-7,.,TRBD1,TGTGCCAGCAGTTCCAGACAGGGGGGGTACGAGCAGTACTTC,CASSSRQGGYEQYF
TRBV24-1,TRBJ2-2,.,TRBD1,TGTGCCACCAGTGACCGGGACAGGGGGAACACCGGGGAGCTGTTTTTT,CATSDRDRGNTGELFF
TRBV2,TRBJ2-5,.,.,TGTGCCAGCAGTGAGGCTAGCCGGGAGACCCAGTACTTC,CASSEASRETQYF
TRBV29-1,TRBJ1-4,.,.,TGCAGCGCCTTGGGGAGTGAAAAACTGTTTTTT,CSALGSEKLFF
TRBV6-5,TRBJ2-6,.,.,TGTGCCAGCAGTTATCAGGGATTCTCTGGGGCCAACGTCCTGACTTTC,CASSYQGFSGANVLTF
TRBV9,TRBJ1-2,few,TRBD1,TGTGCCAGCAGCCGCAGGGGGGACTATGGCTACACCTTC,CASSRRGDYGYTF
TRBV7-8,TRBJ1-1,.,TRBD1,TGTGCCAGCAGCTTACTTAATCCGGGACAGGGACTTCACGCTTTCTTT,CASSLLNPGQGLHAFF
TRBV21-1,TRBJ2-1,.,.,TGTGCCAGCAGCTCGCCTTACAGGGTCAATGAGCAGTTCTTC,CASSSPYRVNEQFF